These 24 T cell receptor beta chains came from one sample sequenced in a study of blood T cell repertoires in COVID-19. Sequencing was performed with immunoSEQ multiplex PCR; in TCRdb, only in-frame clones are kept and a portion is missing. The data hold over 450,000 clones, with approximately 91% observed a single time. The sequencing sample was made of peripheral blood. Receptors originate from a woman aged 50 to 60 with COVID-19, enrolled during active disease.

This rearrangement joins TRBV5-1 to TRBJ1-2; the match to TRBD1 covers 9 bases. CDR3 length: 19 residues. V dropped 1 base and J dropped 1; count of bases not matched to a gene: 14. The germline V gene encodes CDR1 SGHRS and CDR2 YFSETQ. The CDR3: CASSLLPPSGTGLNYGYTF. CDR3 DNA: TGCGCCAGCAGCTTGTTGCCCCCCTCCGGGACAGGGCTTAACTATGGCTACACCTTC.

The CDR3 spells CSASDTSDRDQPQHF. The CDR3 DNA is TGCAGTGCTAGTGACACCTCCGACAGGGACCAGCCCCAGCATTTT. J is TRBJ1-5 and V is TRBV20-1, with 7 positions matching TRBD1. CDR1 and CDR2 (germline): DFQATT, SNEGSKA (reference sequence). The CDR3 covers 15 residues. The J segment lost 7 bases and the V segment lost 3 bases, leaving 12 bases of the junction unmatched.

DNA of the CDR3: TGTGCCAGTAGTCCCCGGACAGGGGGCACTGAAGCTTTCTTT. Its translation: CASSPRTGGTEAFF. The chain has TRBV19 and TRBJ1-1; 10 bases align to TRBD1. Germline loops: CDR1 LNHDA, CDR2 SQIVND (reference sequence). The CDR3 runs to 14 residues. The J segment lost 4 bases and the V segment lost 5 bases, leaving 4 bases of the junction unmatched. The full variable domain, in which reference TRBV19 and TRBJ1-1 provide the parts outside the CDR3, is DGGITQSPKYLFRKEGQNVTLSCEQNLNHDAMYWYRQDPGQGLRLIYYSQIVNDFQKGDIAEGYSVSREKKESFPLTVTSAQKNPTAFYLCASSPRTGGTEAFFGQGTRLTVV.

The V gene is TRBV19, the J gene TRBJ1-1; D remains unclear. Trimming took off 1 base at V and 4 bases at J, with 10 bases between the two ends. This CDR3 comprises 14 residues. The germline CDR1 and CDR2 sequences are LNHDA and SQIVND (reference sequence). CDR3 DNA: TGTGCCAGTAGTATAGGAAACTCCCCCACTGAAGCTTTCTTT. Encoded protein: CASSIGNSPTEAFF.

The chain uses TRBV11-2 and TRBJ2-7; 7 bases are a match to TRBD1. Germline CDR1 reads SGHAT; CDR2 reads FQNNGV. The CDR3 spans 12 residues. V trimming: 5 bases; J trimming: 7 bases; junction bases outside the gene matches: 5. The chain's CDR3 is CASSRTGVEQYF. The CDR3 nucleotides are TGTGCCAGCAGCCGCACAGGGGTGGAGCAGTACTTC.

The chain is built from TRBV6-1 and TRBJ2-7; TRBD2 agrees at 8 bases. Germline V gene sequence: CDR1 MNHNS, CDR2 SASEGT. There are 16 residues in the CDR3. After removal of 1 base from V and 2 bases from J, the junction contained 7 bases not matched to a gene. CDR3 region: CASSEDGRGAAYEQYF. Here the CDR3 DNA reads TGTGCCAGCAGTGAAGATGGGCGGGGGGCTGCCTACGAGCAGTACTTC.

This clone occurred once. The V call is TRBV4-2, the J call TRBJ1-4, with 8 bases lining up with TRBD1. J was trimmed by 8 bases and V by 4 bases; bases with no gene match: 9. Germline V gene sequence: CDR1 LGHNA, CDR2 YNFKEQ. CDR3 length equals 15 residues. Here the CDR3 reads CASSPHPGQAEKLFF. Here the CDR3 DNA reads TGTGCCAGCAGCCCCCACCCGGGACAGGCCGAAAAACTGTTTTTT.

This rearrangement joins TRBV28 to TRBJ1-3; D not certain. The ends were cut back, 1 base at V and 6 bases at J, with 4 bases in the middle. Germline CDR1 and CDR2: MDHEN and SYDVKM. This CDR3 spans 12 amino acids. The CDR3 loop is CASSLSENTIYF. The DNA of the CDR3 is TGTGCCAGCAGTTTATCAGAAAACACCATATATTTT.

The CDR3 DNA sequence: TGTGCCAGCAGCTTAGGGAGGGTATTTACTGGAAACACCATATATTTT. Translated: CASSLGRVFTGNTIYF. The chain links TRBV7-2 to TRBJ1-3; the D is unclear. V was shortened by 1 base and J by 2 bases, with 12 bases between the two germline ends. The CDR3 loop spans 16 amino acids. CDR1 and CDR2 (germline): SGHTA, FQGNSA.

The chain links TRBV6-5 to TRBJ1-1; D is undetermined. The CDR3 consists of 16 residues. V was cut by 2 bases and J by 0 bases, with 13 bases left in between. The germline CDR1 and CDR2 sequences are MNHEY and SVGAGI. The CDR3 DNA reads as TGTGCCAGCAGTTACACACTCACCACAGTGAACACTGAAGCTTTCTTT. Residues: CASSYTLTTVNTEAFF.

V usage is TRBV6-5 and J usage is TRBJ1-1, with unresolved D. Germline CDR1 and CDR2: MNHEY and SVGAGI. Trimming shortened V by 5 bases and J by 11 bases, and 15 bases separated the two germline ends. This CDR3 is 12 amino acids long. CDR3 amino acids: CASSTEAGRAFF. The CDR3 coding sequence is TGTGCCAGCAGTACGGAAGCCGGGAGGGCTTTCTTT.

The V gene is TRBV5-1, the J gene TRBJ2-5; D perhaps matches TRBD1 (6 bases). This CDR3 has 14 residues. V lost 2 bases and J lost 4, with 12 bases in between. The germline CDR1 and CDR2 sequences are SGHRS and YFSETQ. The CDR3 here is CASSFTQGGETQYF. In DNA form, the CDR3 reads TGCGCCAGCAGCTTCACACAGGGTGGAGAGACCCAGTACTTC.

The J gene is TRBJ1-6, the V gene TRBV2, with D possibly matching TRBD1 (5 bases). This CDR3 is built from 14 residues. Trimming removed 8 bases at V and 4 bases at J, with 12 bases between. Germline assignment: CDR1 SNHLY and CDR2 FYNNEI. DNA for the CDR3: TGTGCCAGCGTAATAGACAGTTATAATTCACCCCTCCACTTT. It encodes CASVIDSYNSPLHF.

This clone was recorded only once. V and J are TRBV5-6 and TRBJ2-3; D perhaps matches TRBD2 (6 bases). V lost 4 bases and J 6 bases, leaving 9 bases between the germline ends. This CDR3 is 12 amino acids long. Per the germline V gene, CDR1 is SGHDT and CDR2 is YYEEEE. The CDR3 loop reads CASSPGVDTQYF. CDR3 DNA: TGTGCCAGCAGCCCGGGGGTGGATACGCAGTATTTT.

The chain is built from TRBV6-5 and TRBJ1-1, with D perhaps TRBD1 (6 bases). Germline CDR1 is MNHEY and CDR2 is SVGAGI. The CDR3 covers 14 residues. Trimming cost V 2 bases and J 3 bases, with 10 bases left between them. In DNA form, the CDR3 reads TGTGCCAGCAGTTACGGGGGCTGGGACACTGAAGCTTTCTTT. It yields the protein CASSYGGWDTEAFF.

This clone was recorded only once. The chain employs TRBV2 and TRBJ1-2, with TRBD1 identical over 8 bases. Germline assignment: CDR1 SNHLY and CDR2 FYNNEI. V lost 4 bases to trimming and J lost 3 bases; unmatched junction nucleotides: 10. The CDR3 runs 16 residues. The CDR3 sequence is CASSASTGGADYGYTF. Here the CDR3 DNA reads TGTGCCAGCAGTGCTTCTACAGGGGGGGCAGACTATGGCTACACCTTC.

The chain carries TRBV27 and TRBJ2-3; 7 bases align to TRBD2. The germline V gene has CDR1 MNHEY and CDR2 SMNVEV (reference sequence). V trimming: 3 bases; J trimming: 0 bases; junction bases outside the gene matches: 3. The CDR3 spans 15 residues. CDR3 sequence: CASSFGGMSTDTQYF. The CDR3 bases are TGTGCCAGCAGTTTCGGGGGGATGAGCACAGATACGCAGTATTTT.

This CDR3 is CASSYSGWMAFF. The CDR3, as DNA: TGTGCCAGCAGTTATTCAGGGTGGATGGCTTTCTTT. The chain recombines TRBV6-2 or TRBV6-3 with TRBJ1-1; weak D call: TRBD1 (5 bases). The CDR3 has 12 amino acids. The V gene lost 3 bases and the J gene lost 11 bases, with 13 bases spanning the gap. Germline V lookup: CDR1 MNHEY, CDR2 SVGEGT.

The CDR3 protein is CASSPGLAGGLSTDTQYF. The CDR3 bases are TGTGCCAGCAGCCCGGGACTAGCGGGGGGACTCAGCACAGATACGCAGTATTTT. The chain recombines TRBV7-9 with TRBJ2-3; 15 bases map to TRBD2. Germline V gene data show CDR1 as SEHNR and CDR2 as FQNEAQ (reference sequence). The V gene end was trimmed by 5 bases and the J gene end by 0 bases; junction bases not matched to a gene: 6. The CDR3 consists of 18 residues.

This clone was detected only once. The V call is TRBV9, the J call TRBJ1-1, with D possibly being TRBD1 (6 bases). The germline V and J ends were trimmed by 3 bases and 5 bases, with 11 bases remaining between them. The CDR3 sequence is 13 residues long. Germline CDR1 SGDLS, CDR2 YYNGEE. Here the CDR3 reads CASSEGVGTEAFF. The CDR3 region has the DNA TGTGCCAGCAGCGAGGGGGTGGGTACTGAAGCTTTCTTT.

The CDR3 spells CASSEVTGAFF. DNA of the CDR3: TGTGCCAGCAGTGAAGTGACAGGAGCTTTCTTT. The chain couples TRBV6-1 to TRBJ1-1; a possible D gene is TRBD1 (6 bases). Germline values: CDR1 MNHNS, CDR2 SASEGT. The CDR3 sequence is 11 residues long. V was clipped by 1 base and J by 10 bases, with 7 bases between them.

The chain links TRBV5-4 to TRBJ2-3; D perhaps matches TRBD2 (5 bases). Per germline, CDR1 SGHNT and CDR2 YYREEE (reference sequence). Deletions cut 0 bases from V and 3 bases from J, with 17 bases between. This CDR3 comprises 17 residues. The CDR3 loop reads CASSLVSVAKVTDTQYF. CDR3 DNA: TGTGCCAGCAGCTTGGTCTCAGTAGCGAAAGTGACAGATACGCAGTATTTT.

V gene TRBV25-1 combines with J gene TRBJ2-7; D is ambiguous. Trimming took off 3 bases at V and 0 bases at J, with 12 bases between the two ends. The CDR3 length is 15 residues. Germline CDR1 is MGHDK and CDR2 is SYGVNS. CDR3 coding DNA: TGTGCCAGCAGTGAGGCCGGCGGATCCTCCTACGAGCAGTACTTC. Translation gives CASSEAGGSSYEQYF.

The chain joins TRBV30 to TRBJ1-4, with no clear D. The CDR3 extends over 14 amino acids. Germline CDR1 is GTSNPN and CDR2 is SVGIG (reference sequence). V lost 4 bases, J lost 7 bases, and 16 bases lay in between. The CDR3 DNA reads TGTGCCTGGACCGGAGCGCCGGGAGGTGAAAAACTGTTTTTT. Protein: CAWTGAPGGEKLFF.